This TCR beta chain is drawn from a study of PD-1 blockade in classical Hodgkin lymphoma. On the study more broadly: Patients were treated with nivolumab at 3 mg/kg, and this was given intravenously every 2 weeks. General study results and limits: CD4+ TCR diversity rose significantly by C4D1, and CD8+ TCR diversity did not. Any patient who commenced nivolumab under 1 year after ASCT was excluded. Complete responders possessed baseline diversity comparable to newly diagnosed patients.

Regarding this clone: Its antigen is unknown.

Data came from immunoSEQ multiplex PCR; TCRdb stores just in-frame clones and leaves some out. This sample has more than 70,000 clones; 85% to 95% occur once, and the top ten carry approximately 2.4%. The patients all showed relapse after autologous stem cell transplantation, while their brentuximab vedotin exposure varied. The germline V gene has CDR1 SGHRS and CDR2 YFSETQ. This CDR3 has 20 amino acids. V shed 4 bases and J shed 3 bases, with 28 bases lying between them. The gene calls are TRBV5-1 and TRBJ2-2; tentatively, D is TRBD1 (6 bases). Specimen: peripheral blood mononuclear cells (PBMCs), collected before the second cycle of nivolumab. This TCR was sampled from a human donor with classical Hodgkin lymphoma. CDR3 sequence reads: CASSPSGQLNSHLYTGELFF. The CDR3 DNA reads as TGCGCCAGCAGCCCCAGCGGACAGCTTAATTCCCACCTCTACACCGGGGAGCTGTTTTTT. Based on the CDR3 plus reference TRBV5-1 and TRBJ2-2, the full variable domain is KAGVTQTPRYLIKTRGQQVTLSCSPISGHRSVSWYQQTPGQGLQFLFEYFSETQRNKGNFPGRFSGRQFSNSRSEMNVSTLELGDSALYLCASSPSGQLNSHLYTGELFFGEGSRLTVL.